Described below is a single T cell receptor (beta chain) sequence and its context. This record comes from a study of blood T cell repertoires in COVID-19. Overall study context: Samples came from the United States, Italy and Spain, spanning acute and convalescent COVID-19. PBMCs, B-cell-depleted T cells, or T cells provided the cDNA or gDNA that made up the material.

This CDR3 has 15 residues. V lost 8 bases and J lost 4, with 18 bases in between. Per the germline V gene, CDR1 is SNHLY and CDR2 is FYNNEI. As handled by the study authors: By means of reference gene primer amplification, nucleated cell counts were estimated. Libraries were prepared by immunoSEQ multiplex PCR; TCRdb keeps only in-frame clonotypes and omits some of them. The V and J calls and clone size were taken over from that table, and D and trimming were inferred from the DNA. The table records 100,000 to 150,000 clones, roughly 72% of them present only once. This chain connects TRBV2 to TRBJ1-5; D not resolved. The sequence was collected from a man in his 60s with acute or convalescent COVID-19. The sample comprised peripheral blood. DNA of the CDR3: TGTGCCAGCTCCTCCCTAACGAACGAGAATCAGCCCCAGCATTTT. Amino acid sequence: CASSSLTNENQPQHF.